Listed here are 15 T cell receptor beta chains from one sample, sequenced in a study of T cell clones after liver transplantation. Measured with immunoSEQ multiplex PCR; TCRdb has only the in-frame clones, and not every one. Among tens of thousands of clones listed, roughly 71% were seen once. The sequencing used CD4+ T cells from blood, collected at the 22-month timepoint. These receptors were obtained from a human patient who received a liver transplant. Some T cells may possibly be graft donor cells.

The chain couples TRBV7-8 to TRBJ2-7; TRBD1 agrees at 9 bases. With 5 bases clipped from V and 0 bases from J, the junction kept 5 bases outside the gene matches. The CDR3 is 15 residues long. Germline values: CDR1 SGHVS, CDR2 FQNEAQ. The CDR3 loop reads CASSIDRGSSYEQYF. The CDR3 nucleotides are TGTGCCAGCAGCATTGACAGGGGGTCCTCCTACGAGCAGTACTTC.

Only a few counts were recorded for this clone. The J gene is TRBJ2-3, the V gene TRBV9, with D possibly TRBD2 on 5 matching bases. This CDR3 spans 13 amino acids. Germline assignment: CDR1 SGDLS and CDR2 YYNGEE. Trimming took off 0 bases at V and 3 bases at J, with 5 bases between the two ends. The CDR3 DNA reads TGTGCCAGCAGCGTAGCGGGGACAGATACGCAGTATTTT. The encoded protein is CASSVAGTDTQYF.

The genes are TRBV5-6 and TRBJ1-1, with a possible D match to TRBD1 (5 bases). V was clipped by 4 bases and J by 1 base, with 8 bases between them. The germline CDR1 and CDR2 sequences are SGHDT and YYEEEE. The CDR3 spans 13 residues. In nucleotides, the CDR3 is TGTGCCAGCAGCCCGGACAAGAACACTGAAGCTTTCTTT. This sequence encodes CASSPDKNTEAFF. Looking up the rest from reference TRBV5-6 and TRBJ1-1 gives the full variable domain: DAGVTQSPTHLIKTRGQQVTLRCSPKSGHDTVSWYQQALGQGPQFIFQYYEEEERQRGNFPDRFSGHQFPNYSSELNVNALLLGDSALYLCASSPDKNTEAFFGQGTRLTVV.

This clone was detected once. The J gene is TRBJ2-3, the V gene TRBV5-1, with D tentatively TRBD1 or TRBD2 (6 bases each). The CDR3 is 16 amino acids. CDR1 is SGHRS, CDR2 YFSETQ, per germline. Trimming removed 0 bases at V and 1 base at J, with 12 bases between. The chain's CDR3 is CASSLEGGGGTDTQYF. CDR3 bases: TGCGCCAGCAGCTTGGAGGGGGGTGGCGGCACAGATACGCAGTATTTT.

The chain couples TRBV30 to TRBJ1-5; D is possibly TRBD1 (5 bases). This CDR3 comprises 13 residues. Germline values: CDR1 GTSNPN, CDR2 SVGIG (reference sequence). Trimming left V 4 bases short and J 4 bases short, with 11 bases between. CDR3 loop: CAWKGQPNQPQHF. The CDR3 nucleotides read TGTGCCTGGAAGGGGCAGCCAAATCAGCCCCAGCATTTT.

The chain is built from TRBV6-1 and TRBJ2-7; D remains unclear. The CDR3 covers 15 residues. V lost 6 bases to trimming and J lost 0 bases, with 15 bases between them. The germline V gene encodes CDR1 MNHNS and CDR2 SASEGT. The CDR3 DNA follows: TGTGCCAGCAGCCCTCGAGGCGCTATCTCCTACGAGCAGTACTTC. As protein: CASSPRGAISYEQYF.

The rearrangement uses TRBV7-2 and TRBJ1-4, with TRBD1 matching over 7 bases. V was clipped by 5 bases and J by 11 bases; unmatched bases: 8. This CDR3 has 13 amino acids. The germline V gene has CDR1 SGHTA and CDR2 FQGNSA. The CDR3 spells CASSDRQDRKLFF. The CDR3 DNA reads as TGTGCCAGCAGCGACCGACAGGACAGGAAACTGTTTTTT.

The V call is TRBV6-5, the J call TRBJ2-3, with D hard to call. There are 13 residues in the CDR3. V shed 0 bases and J shed 7 bases, with 8 bases lying between them. The germline V gene encodes CDR1 MNHEY and CDR2 SVGAGI. CDR3 coding DNA: TGTGCCAGCAGTTACTCGAGTAAAAATACGCAGTATTTT. The encoded protein is CASSYSSKNTQYF.

The chain has TRBV5-1 and TRBJ2-7; tentatively, D is TRBD1 or TRBD2 (5 bases each). Germline CDR1 SGHRS, CDR2 YFSETQ. Trimming shortened V by 4 bases and J by 2 bases, and 22 bases separated the two germline ends. The CDR3 covers 17 residues. The CDR3 coding sequence is TGCGCCAGCAGCGTTGACGAGGTGGGGACGCCAGCCTACGAGCAGTACTTC. It specifies CASSVDEVGTPAYEQYF.

CDR3 DNA sequence: TGTGCCAGTAGTATCGAAAGGGTGGGTCAGCCCCAGCATTTT. This gives the protein CASSIERVGQPQHF. J is TRBJ1-5 and V is TRBV19; D is ambiguous. Deletions cut 3 bases from V and 6 bases from J, with 12 bases between. The CDR3 is made up of 14 amino acids. The germline V gene encodes CDR1 LNHDA and CDR2 SQIVND (reference sequence).

V is TRBV2 and J is TRBJ1-4; 8 nucleotides line up with TRBD1. The CDR3 length is 15 residues. Per germline, CDR1 SNHLY and CDR2 FYNNEI. The V gene end was trimmed by 3 bases and the J gene end by 5 bases; junction bases not matched to a gene: 5. The DNA of the CDR3 is TGTGCCAGCAGTGAGCAGGGACAGGACAATGAAAAACTGTTTTTT. It translates to CASSEQGQDNEKLFF.

In this sample, this clone turned up once. CDR3 sequence: CATSRVMENQPQHF. DNA for the CDR3: TGTGCCACCAGCAGAGTCATGGAGAATCAGCCCCAGCATTTT. The chain links TRBV15 to TRBJ1-5; D is unclear. V shed 1 base and J shed 4 bases, with 8 bases lying between them. The CDR3 has 14 amino acids. CDR1 and CDR2 (germline): LNHNV, YYDKDF (reference sequence).

This clone was recorded only once. The chain joins TRBV15 to TRBJ2-7; possible D gene TRBD1, 5 bases. The length of the CDR3 is 15 residues. V was cut by 0 bases and J by 3 bases, with 12 bases left in between. The germline V gene encodes CDR1 LNHNV and CDR2 YYDKDF (reference sequence). The CDR3 DNA is TGTGCCACCAGCAGAGAAATTGACAGTCTCTACGAGCAGTACTTC. It encodes CATSREIDSLYEQYF.

The V gene is TRBV19, the J gene TRBJ2-7; TRBD2 matches at 8 bases. CDR3 length equals 15 residues. CDR1 and CDR2 from the germline V gene are LNHDA and SQIVND (reference sequence). Germline trimming cut 8 bases from V and 5 bases from J; bases unmatched to any gene: 14. The CDR3 sequence: CASRRTGGVSHEQYF. CDR3 DNA: TGTGCCAGTCGCCGAACCGGGGGGGTTTCGCACGAGCAGTACTTC.

The genes are TRBV4-2 and TRBJ2-7; TRBD2 might be the D (7 bases). Per the germline V gene, CDR1 is LGHNA and CDR2 is YNFKEQ. The V end lost 0 bases, the J end lost 0 bases, and 15 bases lay between the germline ends. The length of the CDR3 is 17 residues. CDR3 sequence reads: CASSQEGGGTNSYEQYF. The CDR3 DNA reads TGTGCCAGCAGCCAAGAAGGCGGGGGCACCAACTCCTACGAGCAGTACTTC.